This T cell receptor beta chain was found in a study of molecular identifiers for immune sequencing clone quantification. Isolation of naive CD8 T cells was achieved by sorting on a CD8+CD4-CCR7+CD45RA+ phenotype. The sample holds many counts of this clonotype. This CDR3 spans 14 amino acids. The germline V and J ends were trimmed by 5 bases and 7 bases, with 15 bases remaining between them. Germline loops: CDR1 SEHNR, CDR2 FQNEAQ (reference sequence). TCRdb passed the PCR reads through MiXCR, listing each CDR3 protein once. Of roughly 320,000 distinct CDR3 sequences in the sample, over 20% were seen once.

The rearrangement joins TRBV7-9 to TRBJ1-5; D is undetermined. Material: naive CD8+ T cells from blood, with Jurkat cell RNA spiked in. The subset here: FACS-sorted CD8+CD4-CCR7+CD45RA+ naive T cells. The clonotype comes from a human donor in good health. Some libraries in this study had Jurkat cell RNA spiked in. The CDR3 DNA reads as TGTGCCAGCAGCACGTCGCAAAGTTCCCAGCCCCAGCATTTT. Translating it yields CASSTSQSSQPQHF.